This TCR beta chain was recorded in a study of early T cells in non-severe SARS-CoV-2 infection. Study-wide background: The input, bulk RNA from unsorted whole blood, was sequenced, and chains were unpaired. Findings and limits, study-wide: VDJdb matching, biased toward anti-spike CD8 responses, missed private and CD4 specificities.

As regards this clonotype: Its antigen is as yet unknown.

Unique molecular identifiers (one per individual cDNA molecule) were attached. TCRdb redid the calling of the 5' RACE reads with MiXCR, one entry per CDR3 protein. The sample records over 35,000 distinct CDR3 sequences, approximately 6.5% being singletons. The germline V gene has CDR1 MNHEY and CDR2 SMNVEV (reference sequence). CDR3 size: 13 residues. V was pared by 7 bases and J by 2 bases, with 10 bases between. This sample comprised whole blood, obtained at baseline. This chain connects TRBV27 to TRBJ2-3, with TRBD1 as a possible D gene (6 bases). The source of this sequence is an adult who was a healthcare worker with PCR-confirmed SARS-CoV-2 infection or an uninfected control (not recorded which). The CDR3: CASTRTDTDTQYF. For the CDR3, the DNA is TGTGCCAGCACCAGGACAGACACAGATACGCAGTATTTT.